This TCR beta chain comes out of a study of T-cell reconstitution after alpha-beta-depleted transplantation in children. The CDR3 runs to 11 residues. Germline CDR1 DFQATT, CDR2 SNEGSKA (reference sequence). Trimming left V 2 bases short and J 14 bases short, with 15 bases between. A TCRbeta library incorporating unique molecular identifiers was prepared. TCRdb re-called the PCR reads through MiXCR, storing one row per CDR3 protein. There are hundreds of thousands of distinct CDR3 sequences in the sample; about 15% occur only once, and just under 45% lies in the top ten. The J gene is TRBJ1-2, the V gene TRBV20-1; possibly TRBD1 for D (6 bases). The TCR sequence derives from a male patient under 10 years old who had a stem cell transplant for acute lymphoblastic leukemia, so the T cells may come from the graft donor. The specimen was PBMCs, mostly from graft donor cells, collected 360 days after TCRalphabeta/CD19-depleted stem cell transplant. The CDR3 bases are TGCAGTGCTAGACCCCGGACAGCCGGTACCTTC. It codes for CSARPRTAGTF.